This TCR beta chain comes out of a study of neoadjuvant anti-PD-1 for oral cavity cancer. Looking at the study overall: Around day 43, patients without progression received a fourth nivolumab dose before surgery. Whole-study results and caveats: PBMC Gini-index clonality exceeded responders' in non-responders post-nivolumab.

Analysis of PBMCs was direct, with no culture step. About this clone itself: Its antigen remains unknown.

PBMC libraries mostly used roughly 500 ng of input genomic DNA, with six replicates per sample. Repertoires were generated with immunoSEQ multiplex PCR, while TCRdb's copy carries only in-frame clones and drops some. The sample records some 20,000 clones, approximately 70% being singletons. This CDR3 comprises 15 residues. The V and J ends lost 6 bases and 4 bases respectively, with 17 bases between them. Germline V gene sequence: CDR1 WSHSY, CDR2 SAAADI. Sequencing was performed on PBMCs, taken before nivolumab (anti-PD-1) treatment. The chain joins TRBV10-2 to TRBJ2-3, with a weak D call TRBD2 (5 bases). This receptor was identified in a person aged 35-79 years with oral cavity squamous cell carcinoma. CDR3 nucleotide sequence: TGCGCCAGCAGACCGAGCAGCGGTGGCGCAGATACGCAGTATTTT. It codes for CASRPSSGGADTQYF.